This is a list of T cell receptor beta chains from one sample in a study of blood T cell repertoires in COVID-19. The method was immunoSEQ multiplex PCR; TCRdb's version includes in-frame clones alone and lacks a portion of them. The repertoire holds about 68,000 clones, around 83% seen once, with over 4% in the top ten. Sequenced sample: peripheral blood. These receptors came from a man in his forties or fifties with acute or convalescent COVID-19. CDR3s include the opening cysteine and the closing phenylalanine or tryptophan. The D gene is left open where the match is weak. Only part of the rows carry a size: once, few, many, or a class if the clone is expanded.

clone size: -; V gene: TRBV4-1; J gene: TRBJ2-7; D gene: TRBD2; CDR3 DNA: TGCGCCAGCAGCCAATTAGTATCCGGGACTAGCGTCTCCTACGAGCAGTACTTC; CDR3 protein: CASSQLVSGTSVSYEQYF
clone size: -; V gene: TRBV7-3; J gene: TRBJ2-7; D gene: TRBD1; CDR3 DNA: TGTGCCAGCAGCTTAAAAATAGGACAGGGTCTGCACGAGCAGTACTTC; CDR3 protein: CASSLKIGQGLHEQYF
clone size: -; V gene: TRBV10-2; J gene: TRBJ2-7; D gene: TRBD1; CDR3 DNA: TGCGCCAGCAGTGAGTCGAGGAGGGGACAGGGGTACTACGAGCAGTACTTC; CDR3 protein: CASSESRRGQGYYEQYF
clone size: -; V gene: TRBV2; J gene: TRBJ2-1; D gene: -; CDR3 DNA: TGTGCCAGCAGTGAATTGCTAGCTTCAGATGAGCAGTTCTTC; CDR3 protein: CASSELLASDEQFF
clone size: -; V gene: TRBV11-2; J gene: TRBJ1-2; D gene: -; CDR3 DNA: TGTGCCAGCAGCTCAAGGGAGATGGACTATGGCTACACCTTC; CDR3 protein: CASSSREMDYGYTF
clone size: -; V gene: TRBV3-1/TRBV3-2; J gene: TRBJ2-1; D gene: -; CDR3 DNA: TGTGCCAGCAGCCTGCAGGGGAATGAGCAGTTCTTC; CDR3 protein: CASSLQGNEQFF
clone size: -; V gene: TRBV7-2; J gene: TRBJ1-3; D gene: TRBD1; CDR3 DNA: TGTGCCAGCAGCATCTCCCCCAGGGGGCTTGGAAACACCATATATTTT; CDR3 protein: CASSISPRGLGNTIYF
clone size: -; V gene: TRBV5-4; J gene: TRBJ2-6; D gene: -; CDR3 DNA: TGTGCCAGCAGCTTGGCTCGGGTTGCTGGGGCCAACGTCCTGACTTTC; CDR3 protein: CASSLARVAGANVLTF
clone size: -; V gene: TRBV5-1; J gene: TRBJ2-1; D gene: TRBD2; CDR3 DNA: TGCGCCAGCAGCCCTGGACTAGCGGGAGGGCAGGGAAATGAGCAGTTCTTC; CDR3 protein: CASSPGLAGGQGNEQFF
clone size: -; V gene: TRBV2; J gene: TRBJ1-2; D gene: -; CDR3 DNA: TGTGCCAGCAGTGAAGGAATCTGGGGAGACTATGGCTACACCTTC; CDR3 protein: CASSEGIWGDYGYTF
clone size: once; V gene: TRBV5-4; J gene: TRBJ1-6; D gene: -; CDR3 DNA: TGTGCCAGCAGCAACACAGGGCATAATTCACCCCTCCACTTT; CDR3 protein: CASSNTGHNSPLHF
clone size: -; V gene: TRBV10-2; J gene: TRBJ2-1; D gene: TRBD2; CDR3 DNA: TGCGCCAGCAGTGAGAGGTGGGGTAGAAAGCGGGAAGAGCAGTTCTTC; CDR3 protein: CASSERWGRKREEQFF
clone size: -; V gene: TRBV11-3; J gene: TRBJ2-1; D gene: TRBD2; CDR3 DNA: TGTGCCAGCAGCTTAGGGACTAGCGGTCCCAGCGGGCAGTTCTTC; CDR3 protein: CASSLGTSGPSGQFF
clone size: once; V gene: TRBV9; J gene: TRBJ2-1; D gene: -; CDR3 DNA: TGTGCCAGCAGCGTAGAGGACTTATCCGGCAATGAGCAGTTCTTC; CDR3 protein: CASSVEDLSGNEQFF
clone size: -; V gene: TRBV6-2/TRBV6-3; J gene: TRBJ1-5; D gene: -; CDR3 DNA: TGTGCCAGCAGTATCACAGGGACGGGCAATCAGCCCCAGCATTTT; CDR3 protein: CASSITGTGNQPQHF
clone size: -; V gene: TRBV7-9; J gene: TRBJ2-5; D gene: -; CDR3 DNA: TGTGCCAGCAGCTTCGGCAGGGGGGCCGGTAAGACCCAGTACTTC; CDR3 protein: CASSFGRGAGKTQYF
clone size: -; V gene: TRBV7-8; J gene: TRBJ2-7; D gene: -; CDR3 DNA: TGTGCCAGCAGCCGGCGGGGCAGCTCCTACGAGCAGTACTTC; CDR3 protein: CASSRRGSSYEQYF
clone size: -; V gene: TRBV27; J gene: TRBJ2-3; D gene: TRBD2; CDR3 DNA: TGTGCCAGCAGTGGGACTAGCAGCACAGATACGCAGTATTTT; CDR3 protein: CASSGTSSTDTQYF
clone size: -; V gene: TRBV5-1; J gene: TRBJ2-1; D gene: -; CDR3 DNA: TGCGCCAGCAGCCCAGGACAGGGGGCACGGACTAGCGGTAACAATGAGCAGTTCTTC; CDR3 protein: CASSPGQGARTSGNNEQFF
clone size: -; V gene: TRBV19; J gene: TRBJ1-3; D gene: -; CDR3 DNA: TGTGCCAGTAGTATTGCGGGGCTTGGAAACACCATATATTTT; CDR3 protein: CASSIAGLGNTIYF
clone size: few; V gene: TRBV6-5; J gene: TRBJ1-6; D gene: -; CDR3 DNA: TGTGCCAGCAGTTACTCATCGTATAAAAAGAGTTCACCCCTCCACTTT; CDR3 protein: CASSYSSYKKSSPLHF
clone size: -; V gene: TRBV30; J gene: TRBJ1-3; D gene: -; CDR3 DNA: TGTGCCTGGAGTGTACGGCAGGAGGTAAACACCATATATTTT; CDR3 protein: CAWSVRQEVNTIYF
clone size: -; V gene: TRBV3-1/TRBV3-2; J gene: TRBJ2-7; D gene: TRBD2; CDR3 DNA: TGTGCCAGCAGCCAGGGACTAGCCCTCGAGCAGTACTTC; CDR3 protein: CASSQGLALEQYF
clone size: -; V gene: TRBV10-3; J gene: TRBJ1-4; D gene: -; CDR3 DNA: TGTGCCACCAAGGGGCTCCAGGCAACTAATGAAAAACTGTTTTTT; CDR3 protein: CATKGLQATNEKLFF
clone size: -; V gene: TRBV10-3; J gene: TRBJ2-5; D gene: -; CDR3 DNA: TGTGCCATCAGTGACCCGGGCGGGATACAAGAGACCCAGTACTTC; CDR3 protein: CAISDPGGIQETQYF
clone size: -; V gene: TRBV7-9; J gene: TRBJ2-5; D gene: -; CDR3 DNA: TGTGCCAGCAGCTTGGTGTTCGTCCACAGACCAAACCAAGAGACCCAGTACTTC; CDR3 protein: CASSLVFVHRPNQETQYF
clone size: once; V gene: TRBV7-2; J gene: TRBJ1-4; D gene: -; CDR3 DNA: TGTGCCAGCAGCTTAACTGGGGAGGCAACTAATGAAAAACTGTTTTTT; CDR3 protein: CASSLTGEATNEKLFF
clone size: -; V gene: TRBV27; J gene: TRBJ2-1; D gene: -; CDR3 DNA: TGTGCCAGCAGTTTAGGGCTAGCTTACAATGAGCAGTTCTTC; CDR3 protein: CASSLGLAYNEQFF
clone size: -; V gene: TRBV27; J gene: TRBJ1-3; D gene: -; CDR3 DNA: TGTGCCAGCAGTCCACTATCAGGGACTGGAAACACCATATATTTT; CDR3 protein: CASSPLSGTGNTIYF
clone size: -; V gene: TRBV9; J gene: TRBJ2-3; D gene: TRBD1; CDR3 DNA: TGTGCCAGCAGCGTAGAGGGACAGGGGACAGATACGCAGTATTTT; CDR3 protein: CASSVEGQGTDTQYF
clone size: -; V gene: TRBV10-2; J gene: TRBJ2-3; D gene: TRBD2; CDR3 DNA: TGCGCCAGCAGTGAGGTAGCGGGGTTTAGCACAGATACGCAGTATTTT; CDR3 protein: CASSEVAGFSTDTQYF
clone size: -; V gene: TRBV27; J gene: TRBJ2-6; D gene: -; CDR3 DNA: TGTGCCAGCAGTCCGGGACTGCGCTCTGGGGCCAACGTCCTGACTTTC; CDR3 protein: CASSPGLRSGANVLTF
clone size: -; V gene: TRBV19; J gene: TRBJ2-7; D gene: TRBD2; CDR3 DNA: TGTGCCAGTAGTAGCCTGGGGGGGGGAGATTACGAGCAGTACTTC; CDR3 protein: CASSSLGGGDYEQYF
clone size: -; V gene: TRBV4-1; J gene: TRBJ1-1; D gene: -; CDR3 DNA: TGCGCCAGCAGCCAACGTAAGACAGTGAACACTGAAGCTTTCTTT; CDR3 protein: CASSQRKTVNTEAFF
clone size: few; V gene: TRBV2; J gene: TRBJ1-2; D gene: -; CDR3 DNA: TGTGCCAGCAGTGTCAGGGGTGATAGCAACTATGGCTACACCTTC; CDR3 protein: CASSVRGDSNYGYTF
clone size: few; V gene: TRBV4-2; J gene: TRBJ1-1; D gene: -; CDR3 DNA: TGTGCCAGCAGCCCAGGGGCGTACACTGAAGCTTTCTTT; CDR3 protein: CASSPGAYTEAFF
clone size: -; V gene: TRBV7-8; J gene: TRBJ2-7; D gene: TRBD1; CDR3 DNA: TGTGCCAGCAGCGTAGACAGGGAACTCTACGAGCAGTACTTC; CDR3 protein: CASSVDRELYEQYF
clone size: -; V gene: TRBV18; J gene: TRBJ2-3; D gene: TRBD2; CDR3 DNA: TGTGCCAGCTCAGCGACTAGCGGGGCAAGCACAGATACGCAGTATTTT; CDR3 protein: CASSATSGASTDTQYF
clone size: -; V gene: TRBV29-1; J gene: TRBJ1-2; D gene: TRBD1; CDR3 DNA: TGCAGCGTTGACCCCGCAGGGGGAGGCTACACCTTC; CDR3 protein: CSVDPAGGGYTF
clone size: -; V gene: TRBV19; J gene: TRBJ1-3; D gene: -; CDR3 DNA: TGTGCCAGTAGAAATTTAGCCGCTGGGAGCTCTGGAAACACCATATATTTT; CDR3 protein: CASRNLAAGSSGNTIYF
clone size: -; V gene: TRBV5-1; J gene: TRBJ2-3; D gene: TRBD2; CDR3 DNA: TGCGCCAGCAGCTCAGGACTAGCGGGGGGCACAGATACGCAGTATTTT; CDR3 protein: CASSSGLAGGTDTQYF
clone size: -; V gene: TRBV25-1; J gene: TRBJ2-7; D gene: TRBD1; CDR3 DNA: TGTGCCGCCCGGGACAGGGCCTACGAGCAGTACTTC; CDR3 protein: CAARDRAYEQYF
clone size: -; V gene: TRBV19; J gene: TRBJ1-3; D gene: -; CDR3 DNA: TGTGCCAGTAGAGTGGAGGGGTCCGGAAACACCATATATTTT; CDR3 protein: CASRVEGSGNTIYF
clone size: -; V gene: TRBV11-2; J gene: TRBJ1-1; D gene: -; CDR3 DNA: TGTGCCAGCAGCTTTGGTCGAGGGGAAGCTTTCTTT; CDR3 protein: CASSFGRGEAFF
clone size: -; V gene: TRBV19; J gene: TRBJ1-2; D gene: -; CDR3 DNA: TGTGCCAGTAGCCTAGGGGGTGAATATGGCTACACCTTC; CDR3 protein: CASSLGGEYGYTF
clone size: -; V gene: TRBV6-2/TRBV6-3; J gene: TRBJ2-4; D gene: TRBD2; CDR3 DNA: TGTGCCAGCAGTTGGACTAGCGGAAGCAAAAACATTCAGTACTTC; CDR3 protein: CASSWTSGSKNIQYF
clone size: -; V gene: TRBV6-1; J gene: TRBJ2-7; D gene: TRBD1; CDR3 DNA: TGTGCCAGCAGTGATTGGGACAGGACCTACGAGCAGTACTTC; CDR3 protein: CASSDWDRTYEQYF
clone size: -; V gene: TRBV21-1; J gene: TRBJ1-2; D gene: -; CDR3 DNA: TGTGCCAGCAGCGGAAGCGGTTCGGGGGGGGCCTATGGCTACACCTTC; CDR3 protein: CASSGSGSGGAYGYTF
clone size: -; V gene: TRBV7-6; J gene: TRBJ2-2; D gene: -; CDR3 DNA: TGTGCCAGCAGCTTAGTTACAGGGAACACCGGGGAGCTGTTTTTT; CDR3 protein: CASSLVTGNTGELFF
clone size: -; V gene: TRBV18; J gene: TRBJ1-2; D gene: TRBD1; CDR3 DNA: TGTGCCAGCTCACAAGGCGGCCGGGACAGCTCCTATGGCTACACCTTC; CDR3 protein: CASSQGGRDSSYGYTF
clone size: -; V gene: TRBV25-1; J gene: TRBJ2-1; D gene: TRBD2; CDR3 DNA: TGTGCCAGCAGTGCTTTTAGCGGGAACTCCTACAATGAGCAGTTCTTC; CDR3 protein: CASSAFSGNSYNEQFF
clone size: -; V gene: TRBV19; J gene: TRBJ1-2; D gene: -; CDR3 DNA: TGTGCCAGTATGGAGGTAAAGGGTTACGAGAGTGGCTACACCTTC; CDR3 protein: CASMEVKGYESGYTF